This T cell receptor (beta chain) was profiled in a study of T cells after posttransplantation cyclophosphamide. Overall study findings and caveats: Recipient CMV seropositivity and CMV reactivation strongly tracked TRB clonality. TRB overlap between skin or GI tissue T cells and blood was limited.

In germline, CDR1 is SGHVS, CDR2 FQNEAQ. CDR3 size: 16 residues. The J segment lost 10 bases and the V segment lost 0 bases, leaving 8 bases of the junction unmatched. The naive gate required viable CD3+CD4+ or CD3+CD8+ cells with CCR7+CD45RA+CD45RO-CD95-CD27+CD28+ phenotype. Data came from immunoSEQ multiplex PCR; TCRdb stores just in-frame clones and leaves some out. The sample comprises tens of thousands of clones, roughly 98% of which are singletons, and 0.15% to 0.2% rests with the top ten. Concerning this clone itself: The target antigen is unknown.

This chain links TRBV7-8 with TRBJ2-1; 11 bases line up with TRBD2. This clonotype was obtained from a man aged 35 to 55 in good health, CMV-negative, and a related stem cell transplant donor. The sequenced sample was naive CD4+ T cells sorted from PBMCs. CDR3 protein: CASSLARVAGGREQFF. CDR3 bases: TGTGCCAGCAGCTTAGCGAGGGTAGCGGGAGGGCGCGAGCAGTTCTTC.